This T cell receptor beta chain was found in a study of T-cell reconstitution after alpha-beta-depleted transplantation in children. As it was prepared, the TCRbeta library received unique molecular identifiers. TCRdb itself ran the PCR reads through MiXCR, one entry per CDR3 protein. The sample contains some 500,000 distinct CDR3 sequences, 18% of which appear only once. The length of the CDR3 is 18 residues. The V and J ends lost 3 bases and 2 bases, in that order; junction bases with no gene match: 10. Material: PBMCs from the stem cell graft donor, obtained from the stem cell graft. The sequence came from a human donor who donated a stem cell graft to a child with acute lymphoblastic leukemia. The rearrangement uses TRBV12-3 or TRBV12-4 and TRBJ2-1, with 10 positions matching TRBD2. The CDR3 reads CASSFPLGLAVAYNEQFF. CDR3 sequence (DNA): TGTGCCAGCAGTTTTCCCCTCGGACTAGCGGTCGCCTACAATGAGCAGTTCTTC.